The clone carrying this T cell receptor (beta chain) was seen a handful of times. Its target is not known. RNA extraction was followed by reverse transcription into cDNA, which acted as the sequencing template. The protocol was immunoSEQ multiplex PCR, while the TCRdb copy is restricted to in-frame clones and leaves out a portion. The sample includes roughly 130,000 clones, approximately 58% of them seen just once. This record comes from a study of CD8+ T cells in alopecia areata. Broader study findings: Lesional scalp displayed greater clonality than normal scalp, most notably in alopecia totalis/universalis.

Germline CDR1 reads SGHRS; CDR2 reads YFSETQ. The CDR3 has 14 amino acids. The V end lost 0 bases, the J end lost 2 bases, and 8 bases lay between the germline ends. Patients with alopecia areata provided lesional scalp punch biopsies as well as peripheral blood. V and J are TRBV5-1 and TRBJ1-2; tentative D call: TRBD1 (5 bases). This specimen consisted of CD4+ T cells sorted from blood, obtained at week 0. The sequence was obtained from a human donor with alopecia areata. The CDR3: CASSLEGQNYGYTF. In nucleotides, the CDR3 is TGCGCCAGCAGCTTGGAGGGGCAGAACTATGGCTACACCTTC.